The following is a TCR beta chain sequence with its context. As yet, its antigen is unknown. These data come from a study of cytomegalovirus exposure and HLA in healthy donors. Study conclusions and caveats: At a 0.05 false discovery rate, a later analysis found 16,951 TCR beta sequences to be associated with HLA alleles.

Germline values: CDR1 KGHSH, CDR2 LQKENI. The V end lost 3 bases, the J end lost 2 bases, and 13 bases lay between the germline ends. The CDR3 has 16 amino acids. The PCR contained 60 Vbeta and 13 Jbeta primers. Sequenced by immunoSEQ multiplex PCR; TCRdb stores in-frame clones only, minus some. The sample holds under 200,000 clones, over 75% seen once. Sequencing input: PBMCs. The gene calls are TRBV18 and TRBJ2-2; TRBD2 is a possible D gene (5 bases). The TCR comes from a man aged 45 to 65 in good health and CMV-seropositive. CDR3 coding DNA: TGTGCCAGCTCACCGAGCGGCCCTCCAAACACCGGGGAGCTGTTTTTT. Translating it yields CASSPSGPPNTGELFF.